Each of the 9 T cell receptor beta chains below was sequenced from the same sample in a study of shared clonotypes between healthy human individuals. Method: immunoSEQ multiplex PCR; TCRdb's copy keeps in-frame clones and lacks some. The sample consists of approximately 400,000 clones, 95% to 97% of them appearing once. Sample: memory CD8+ T cells sorted from blood. This sample's subset: CD45RO+ cells pooled with CCR7-negative TemRA cells. These receptors all stem from a man aged 25 to 40 in good health.

The chain links TRBV7-9 to TRBJ2-5; D perhaps matches TRBD2 (5 bases). The germline CDR1 and CDR2 sequences are SEHNR and FQNEAQ (reference sequence). The CDR3 is 12 residues long. Trimming removed 10 bases at V and 8 bases at J, with 17 bases between. The CDR3 sequence is CATLHAGPTQYF. CDR3 coding DNA: TGTGCCACCCTGCACGCGGGCCCCACCCAGTACTTC. Looking up the rest from reference TRBV7-9 and TRBJ2-5 gives the full variable domain: DTGVSQNPRHKITKRGQNVTFRCDPISEHNRLYWYRQTLGQGPEFLTYFQNEAQLEKSRLLSDRFSAERPKGSFSTLEIQRTEQGDSAMYLCATLHAGPTQYFGPGTRLLVL.

Of note for this clone: This CDR3 is also generated by other DNA sequences in the sample. The chain recombines TRBV9 with TRBJ2-7, with a weak D call TRBD1 (5 bases). The V end lost 0 bases, the J end lost 2 bases, and 6 bases lay between the germline ends. The CDR3 consists of 13 residues. Germline V gene lookup returns CDR1 SGDLS and CDR2 YYNGEE. Here the CDR3 DNA reads TGTGCCAGCAGCGTAGGGACAACCTACGAGCAGTACTTC. Its translation is CASSVGTTYEQYF.

The CDR3 here is CASSSPGTGDGYTF. The CDR3 DNA follows: TGCGCCAGCAGCTCCCCCGGGACAGGGGATGGCTACACCTTC. This chain connects TRBV4-1 to TRBJ1-2, with 10 bases lining up with TRBD1. The CDR3 spans 14 residues. Germline trimming cut 5 bases from V and 6 bases from J; bases unmatched to any gene: 6. CDR1 and CDR2 (germline): MGHRA, YSYEKL.

The V and J genes are TRBV21-1 and TRBJ2-1; the DNA was not compared with TRBD2, the D call given in the table. TRBV21-1 is noted as a pseudogene. The CDR3 covers 15 residues. The CDR3 protein is CASRGRDLGNNEQFF. CDR3 bases: TGTGCCAGCCGTGGGCGGGACTTGGGGAACAATGAGCAGTTCTTC.

The chain uses TRBV27 and TRBJ2-3; TRBD2 matches 11 bases. Unmatched junction bases numbered 10, after V lost 5 bases and J lost 6 bases. Germline CDR1 and CDR2: MNHEY and SMNVEV (reference sequence). This CDR3 comprises 16 residues. The CDR3 nucleotides read TGTGCCAGCAGTCGATCGACTAGCGGGGCCACGGATACGCAGTATTTT. It yields the protein CASSRSTSGATDTQYF.

J is TRBJ2-3 and V is TRBV10-3; 13 positions agree with TRBD2. CDR1 and CDR2 (germline): ENHRY, SYGVKD. V lost 3 bases to trimming and J lost 4 bases; unmatched junction nucleotides: 7. The CDR3 runs 17 residues. The CDR3: CAISDRTSGSVPDTQYF. CDR3 DNA: TGTGCCATCAGTGACCGGACTAGCGGGAGTGTCCCAGATACGCAGTATTTT.

The chain employs TRBV6-5 and TRBJ2-1; TRBD2 agrees at 12 bases. The CDR3 totals 15 residues. Germline trimming cut 5 bases from V and 7 bases from J; bases unmatched to any gene: 6. The germline gives CDR1 MNHEY, CDR2 SVGAGI. The CDR3 DNA reads as TGTGCCAGCAGTCAGACTAGCGGGAGTAGGAATGAGCAGTTCTTC. This gives the protein CASSQTSGSRNEQFF.

On this clone itself: Other DNA sequences in this specimen translate into the identical CDR3. The chain carries TRBV7-3 and TRBJ1-1, with D uncertain. V was clipped by 1 base and J by 0 bases, with 6 bases between them. CDR3 length: 14 residues. Germline CDR1 is SGHTA and CDR2 is FQGTGA. The chain's CDR3 is CASSLKGMNTEAFF. CDR3 coding DNA: TGTGCCAGCAGCTTAAAGGGTATGAACACTGAAGCTTTCTTT. Complete variable domain (other parts from reference TRBV7-3 and TRBJ1-1): GAGVSQTPSNKVTEKGKYVELRCDPISGHTALYWYRQSLGQGPEFLIYFQGTGAADDSGLPNDRFFAVRPEGSVSTLKIQRTERGDSAVYLCASSLKGMNTEAFFGQGTRLTVV.

V and J are TRBV6-5 and TRBJ1-2, with 8 bases matching TRBD1. The germline CDR1 and CDR2 sequences are MNHEY and SVGAGI. With V trimmed by 6 bases and J by 11 bases, 17 bases remained unmatched. This CDR3 spans 15 amino acids. CDR3 sequence reads: CASRRRTSTGDKYTF. Here the CDR3 DNA reads TGTGCCAGCAGACGCCGAACGTCGACAGGGGATAAGTACACCTTC.